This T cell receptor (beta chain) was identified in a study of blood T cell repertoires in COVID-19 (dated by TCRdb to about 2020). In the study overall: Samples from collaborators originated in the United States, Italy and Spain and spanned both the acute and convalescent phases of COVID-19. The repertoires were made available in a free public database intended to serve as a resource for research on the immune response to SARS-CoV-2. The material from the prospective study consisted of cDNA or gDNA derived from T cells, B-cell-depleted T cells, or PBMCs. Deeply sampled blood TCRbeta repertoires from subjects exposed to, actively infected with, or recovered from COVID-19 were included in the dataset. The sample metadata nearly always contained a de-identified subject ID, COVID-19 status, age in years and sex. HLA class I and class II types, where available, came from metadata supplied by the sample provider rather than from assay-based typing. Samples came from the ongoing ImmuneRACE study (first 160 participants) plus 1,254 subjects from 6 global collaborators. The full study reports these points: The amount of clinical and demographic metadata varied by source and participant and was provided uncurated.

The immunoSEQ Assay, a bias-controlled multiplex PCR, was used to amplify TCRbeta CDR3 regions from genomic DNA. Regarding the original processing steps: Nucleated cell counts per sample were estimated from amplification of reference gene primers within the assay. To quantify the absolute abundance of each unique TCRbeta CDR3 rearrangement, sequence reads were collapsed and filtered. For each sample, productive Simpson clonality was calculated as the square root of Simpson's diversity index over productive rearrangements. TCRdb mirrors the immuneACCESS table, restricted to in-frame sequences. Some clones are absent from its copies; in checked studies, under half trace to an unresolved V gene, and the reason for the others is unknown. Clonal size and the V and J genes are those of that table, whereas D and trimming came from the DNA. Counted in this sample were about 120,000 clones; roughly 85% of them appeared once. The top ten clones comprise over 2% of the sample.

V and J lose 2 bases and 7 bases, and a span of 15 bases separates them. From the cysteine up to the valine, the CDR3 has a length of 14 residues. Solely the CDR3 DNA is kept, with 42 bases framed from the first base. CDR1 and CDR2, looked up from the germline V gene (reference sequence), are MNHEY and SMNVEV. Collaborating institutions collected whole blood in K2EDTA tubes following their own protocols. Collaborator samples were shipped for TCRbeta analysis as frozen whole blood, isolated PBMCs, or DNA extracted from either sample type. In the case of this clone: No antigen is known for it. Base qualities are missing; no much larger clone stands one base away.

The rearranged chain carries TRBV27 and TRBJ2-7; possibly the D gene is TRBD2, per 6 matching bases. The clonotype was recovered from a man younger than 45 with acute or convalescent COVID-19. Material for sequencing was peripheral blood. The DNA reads TGTGCCAGCAGTTTAAACTCATTGGAGGGGGAGCAGTACGTC. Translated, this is CASSLNSLEGEQYV.